This passage covers 31 T cell receptor beta chains from one sample sequenced in a study of neurological immune-mediated disorders. Each CDR3 protein is one row after TCRdb ran MiXCR on the 5' RACE reads. Here the sample spans about 36,000 distinct CDR3 sequences, 9% to 12% being singletons. Sequencing input: PBMCs. Receptors originate from a woman aged 30 to 39 with HTLV-1-associated myelopathy (HAM/TSP).

This clonotype was recorded at least ten times. V is TRBV20-1 and J is TRBJ2-5; tentative D call: TRBD1 (6 bases). Germline assignment: CDR1 DFQATT and CDR2 SNEGSKA (reference sequence). V lost 2 bases and J 5 bases, leaving 21 bases between the germline ends. CDR3 length: 16 residues. The CDR3 coding sequence is TGCAGTGCTAGACCGGTGCGTGACAGGCAACCCGAGACCCAGTACTTC. Protein sequence: CSARPVRDRQPETQYF.

This clonotype has ten or more counts. The chain carries TRBV5-1 and TRBJ1-2; D is ambiguous. Germline-derived CDR1 and CDR2 are SGHRS and YFSETQ. The CDR3 totals 15 residues. The germline V and J ends were trimmed by 0 bases and 4 bases, with 13 bases remaining between them. The CDR3 loop is CASSLGVLGSYGYTF. The CDR3 coding sequence is TGCGCCAGCAGCTTGGGGGTTTTGGGCTCCTATGGCTACACCTTC.

This clonotype was detected ten times or more. The chain has TRBV5-1 and TRBJ1-1; 8 nucleotides match TRBD1. Germline V gives CDR1 SGHRS, CDR2 YFSETQ. The V and J ends lost 4 bases and 4 bases, in that order; junction bases with no gene match: 9. The CDR3 is made up of 15 amino acids. CDR3 region: CASSGGTGRGTEAFF. DNA of the CDR3: TGCGCCAGCAGCGGCGGGACAGGTCGGGGCACTGAAGCTTTCTTT.

Many counts were recorded for this clonotype. The chain carries TRBV20-1 and TRBJ2-1; 10 bases align to TRBD2. The V and J ends lost 0 bases and 4 bases, in that order; junction bases with no gene match: 9. The CDR3 has 17 amino acids. Germline CDR1 is DFQATT and CDR2 is SNEGSKA (reference sequence). The CDR3 DNA is TGCAGTGCTAGAGATCGGGCTAGCGGGGGCGCTTACAATGAGCAGTTCTTC. It translates to CSARDRASGGAYNEQFF.

The sample holds many counts of this clonotype. The V gene is TRBV5-1, the J gene TRBJ2-3; weak D call: TRBD2 (6 bases). Between the trimmed V and J ends, which lost 0 bases and 1 base, there was a span of 9 bases. The germline V gene has CDR1 SGHRS and CDR2 YFSETQ. The CDR3 consists of 15 residues. CDR3 bases: TGCGCCAGCAGCTTGGGAGGGGAGGGCACAGATACGCAGTATTTT. Protein: CASSLGGEGTDTQYF.

This clonotype was picked up many times. The chain is built from TRBV7-9 and TRBJ2-2; 9 positions agree with TRBD2. Germline CDR1 is SEHNR and CDR2 is FQNEAQ (reference sequence). V dropped 0 bases and J dropped 6; count of bases not matched to a gene: 8. The length of the CDR3 is 17 residues. The CDR3 sequence is CASSLASGLAYSGELFF. Written as DNA, the CDR3 is TGTGCCAGCAGCTTAGCGTCCGGACTAGCGTACTCCGGGGAGCTGTTTTTT.

The rearrangement joins TRBV20-1 to TRBJ1-4, with D maybe TRBD1 (6 bases). There are 19 residues in the CDR3. In germline, CDR1 is DFQATT, CDR2 SNEGSKA (reference sequence). The germline V and J ends were trimmed by 0 bases and 3 bases, with 23 bases remaining between them. Here the CDR3 DNA reads TGCAGTGCTAGAGAACCGGGACACCCCATTCGGTATGCTAATGAAAAACTGTTTTTT. This encodes CSAREPGHPIRYANEKLFF.

This clonotype appeared many times. The V gene is TRBV4-2, the J gene TRBJ2-1; 12 bases line up with TRBD2. This CDR3 is built from 18 residues. After removal of 2 bases from V and 7 bases from J, the junction contained 12 bases not matched to a gene. Looked up from germline, CDR1 is LGHNA and CDR2 is YNFKEQ. CDR3 amino acids: CASSQRFGLGLAGNEQFF. In nucleotides, the CDR3 is TGTGCCAGCAGCCAAAGGTTCGGGCTAGGACTAGCGGGGAATGAGCAGTTCTTC.

This clonotype showed up many times. The V call is TRBV5-1, the J call TRBJ1-1; D unresolved. V shed 4 bases and J shed 2 bases, with 9 bases lying between them. The germline gives CDR1 SGHRS, CDR2 YFSETQ. The CDR3 runs 13 residues. CDR3 protein: CASSPSSNTEAFF. The DNA for the CDR3 is TGCGCCAGCAGCCCTTCGAGTAACACTGAAGCTTTCTTT.

This clonotype was observed many times. V gene TRBV2 combines with J gene TRBJ2-1, with D unclear. In germline, CDR1 is SNHLY, CDR2 FYNNEI. The CDR3 has 14 residues. V gave up 6 bases and J gave up 5 bases, with 14 bases separating them. CDR3 residues: CASRTGTGNNEQFF. CDR3 sequence (DNA): TGTGCCAGCAGGACCGGAACTGGCAACAATGAGCAGTTCTTC.

In its sample, this clonotype was seen a few times. This chain connects TRBV2 to TRBJ2-1, with D perhaps TRBD2 (6 bases). Germline CDR1 and CDR2: SNHLY and FYNNEI. This CDR3 is 15 amino acids long. V was cut by 4 bases and J by 5 bases, with 15 bases left in between. DNA for the CDR3: TGTGCCAGCAGTGGTGAGGGACTCACCGACAATGAGCAGTTCTTC. It specifies CASSGEGLTDNEQFF.

Ten or more counts support this clonotype. The V gene is TRBV5-1, the J gene TRBJ2-5; 8 bases are a match to TRBD1. Per the germline V gene, CDR1 is SGHRS and CDR2 is YFSETQ. V dropped 3 bases and J dropped 3; count of bases not matched to a gene: 1. The CDR3 is 13 residues long. The DNA of the CDR3 is TGCGCCAGCAGCTGGGGACAGGAAGAGACCCAGTACTTC. Residues: CASSWGQEETQYF.

This clonotype was observed many times. V is TRBV20-1 and J is TRBJ2-7, with 8 bases fitting TRBD1. V shed 1 base, J shed 3 bases, and the junction held 8 bases outside the gene matches. CDR1 and CDR2 (germline): DFQATT, SNEGSKA (reference sequence). The CDR3 sequence is 15 residues long. CDR3 sequence reads: CSARAGQGRVYEQYF. CDR3 sequence (DNA): TGCAGTGCTAGAGCCGGACAGGGCCGAGTCTACGAGCAGTACTTC.

This clonotype was found many times. The chain links TRBV20-1 to TRBJ2-2; D may be TRBD2 (6 bases). Between the trimmed V and J ends, which lost 1 base and 7 bases, there was a span of 10 bases. From germline, CDR1 is DFQATT and CDR2 SNEGSKA (reference sequence). The CDR3 runs 13 residues. The CDR3 nucleotides are TGCAGTGCTAGAGTGGGAGGAGACGGGGAGCTGTTTTTT. It is translated as CSARVGGDGELFF.

The V gene is TRBV5-1, the J gene TRBJ2-6, with D possibly being TRBD2 (7 bases). V lost 4 bases and J lost 9, with 23 bases in between. Germline V gene data show CDR1 as SGHRS and CDR2 as YFSETQ. The CDR3 covers 17 residues. CDR3 protein: CASSGGARSSGDNVLTF. The CDR3, as DNA: TGCGCCAGCAGCGGGGGGGCCCGATCCTCTGGAGACAACGTCCTGACTTTC.

This clonotype was seen repeatedly, ten times or more. V usage is TRBV20-1 and J usage is TRBJ2-4; 9 bases match TRBD2. With 4 bases clipped from V and 4 bases from J, the junction kept 2 bases outside the gene matches. CDR3 length: 13 amino acids. Germline values: CDR1 DFQATT, CDR2 SNEGSKA (reference sequence). CDR3 loop: CSAILAGKNIQYF. The DNA of the CDR3 is TGCAGTGCTATACTAGCGGGTAAAAACATTCAGTACTTC.

This clonotype was counted at least ten times. The chain couples TRBV6-5 to TRBJ2-2, with TRBD1 matching 10 bases. The germline CDR1 and CDR2 sequences are MNHEY and SVGAGI. J was trimmed by 7 bases and V by 6 bases; bases with no gene match: 8. This CDR3 region has 15 residues. The CDR3 DNA reads as TGTGCCAGCAGAACGGGACAGGGGTTTATCGGGGAGCTGTTTTTT. Translated: CASRTGQGFIGELFF.

The chain joins TRBV27 to TRBJ2-7; the D call may be TRBD1 or TRBD2 (6 bases each). The V and J ends lost 5 bases and 4 bases respectively, with 30 bases between them. The CDR3 runs to 19 residues. Germline loops: CDR1 MNHEY, CDR2 SMNVEV (reference sequence). The CDR3 DNA sequence: TGTGCCAGCAGTCGCCCTAAGTTGGGGGTAGGGGGGTTTGCTTACGAGCAGTACTTC. It translates to CASSRPKLGVGGFAYEQYF.

This clonotype was counted ten times or more. The chain couples TRBV20-1 to TRBJ2-7; possible D gene TRBD1, 6 bases. In germline, CDR1 is DFQATT, CDR2 SNEGSKA (reference sequence). V was cut by 6 bases and J by 1 base, with 19 bases left in between. CDR3 length: 15 residues. CDR3 residues: CSAPDRTGPSYEQYF. CDR3 sequence (DNA): TGCAGTGCCCCCGACCGAACAGGGCCTTCCTACGAGCAGTACTTC.

This clonotype was counted at least ten times. V gene TRBV5-5 combines with J gene TRBJ1-2; TRBD1 might be the D (6 bases). CDR3 length equals 13 residues. Per the germline V gene, CDR1 is SGHKS and CDR2 is YYEKEE (reference sequence). Between the trimmed V and J ends, which lost 6 bases and 7 bases, there was a span of 16 bases. CDR3 sequence: CASTVGGGFGYTF. The CDR3 coding sequence is TGTGCCAGCACGGTCGGAGGGGGTTTTGGCTACACCTTC.

This clonotype has a count of ten or more. The V gene is TRBV5-1, the J gene TRBJ1-1; D might be TRBD1 (5 bases). Trimming stripped 0 bases from V and 5 bases from J, with 11 bases between. The CDR3 is made up of 14 amino acids. Germline V gene data show CDR1 as SGHRS and CDR2 as YFSETQ. In nucleotides, the CDR3 is TGCGCCAGCAGCTTGGTTAAGGGACGAACTGAAGCTTTCTTT. Its protein is CASSLVKGRTEAFF.

This clonotype was counted at least ten times. This chain links TRBV6-5 with TRBJ2-5; D may match TRBD1 or TRBD2 (6 bases each). This CDR3 is built from 15 residues. Germline V lookup: CDR1 MNHEY, CDR2 SVGAGI. V shed 6 bases and J shed 1 base, with 15 bases lying between them. CDR3 bases: TGTGCCAGCAGGCAGGGCGGGACATCCCAAGAGACCCAGTACTTC. Its translation is CASRQGGTSQETQYF.

This clonotype was counted many times. This chain uses TRBV12-3 or TRBV12-4 with TRBJ1-2; tentatively, D is TRBD1 (5 bases). The CDR3 covers 12 residues. V lost 5 bases to trimming and J lost 2 bases, with 6 bases between them. In DNA form, the CDR3 reads TGTGCCAGCAGTGAGGGGAACTATGGCTACACCTTC. Its translation is CASSEGNYGYTF.

The sample holds many counts of this clonotype. The chain carries TRBV19 and TRBJ1-5, with 10 positions matching TRBD1. Germline V CDR1 and CDR2: LNHDA, SQIVND (reference sequence). The CDR3 has 15 residues. V shed 4 bases, J shed 6 bases, and the junction held 6 bases outside the gene matches. CDR3 sequence: CASSSDRGRVQPQHF. The DNA of the CDR3 is TGTGCCAGTAGTAGCGACAGGGGGCGCGTTCAGCCCCAGCATTTT.

This clonotype was counted many times. The chain combines TRBV12-3 or TRBV12-4 with TRBJ1-1, with D unclear. The CDR3 is made up of 12 amino acids. Trimming cost V 5 bases and J 2 bases, with 6 bases left between them. CDR3 in amino acids: CASSDPNTEAFF. The CDR3 region has the DNA TGTGCCAGCAGTGACCCCAACACTGAAGCTTTCTTT.

This clonotype was seen ten or more times. The V gene is TRBV20-1, the J gene TRBJ2-1; 10 nucleotides match TRBD2. J lost 5 bases, V lost 0 bases, and 4 bases had no gene match. Germline V gives CDR1 DFQATT, CDR2 SNEGSKA (reference sequence). The CDR3 runs 15 residues. In nucleotides, the CDR3 is TGCAGTGCTAGAGATCGGCTAGCGGGAGACAATGAGCAGTTCTTC. It codes for CSARDRLAGDNEQFF.

This clonotype was seen ten or more times. The chain joins TRBV21-1 to TRBJ1-2. TRBV21-1 is classified as a pseudogene. This CDR3 has 15 amino acids. CDR3 sequence (DNA): TGTGCCAGCAGCAAAATGGTGGGAAGTAACTATGGCTACACCTTC. Amino acid sequence: CASSKMVGSNYGYTF.

Only a few counts were recorded for this clonotype. The rearrangement uses TRBV20-1 and TRBJ2-7, with 14 bases that match TRBD2. Germline CDR1 reads DFQATT; CDR2 reads SNEGSKA (reference sequence). This CDR3 has 19 residues. Losses at the gene ends were 0 bases for V and 2 bases for J; bases not matched to a gene: 12. CDR3 in amino acids: CSARESGLAGGFKTYEQYF. Here the CDR3 DNA reads TGCAGTGCTAGAGAAAGTGGACTAGCGGGGGGCTTCAAAACCTACGAGCAGTACTTC.

This clonotype was observed at least ten times. This rearrangement joins TRBV2 to TRBJ2-4, with D possibly being TRBD2 (6 bases). The CDR3 has 16 residues. The germline CDR1 and CDR2 sequences are SNHLY and FYNNEI. V lost 1 base and J 0 bases, leaving 10 bases between the germline ends. CDR3: CASSEGGEGAKNIQYF. The CDR3 DNA is TGTGCCAGCAGTGAAGGGGGGGAAGGAGCCAAAAACATTCAGTACTTC.

This clonotype was picked up many times. This chain connects TRBV3-1 to TRBJ1-1, with D tentatively TRBD1 (5 bases). The CDR3 length is 16 residues. The V gene's germline CDR1 is LGHDT and CDR2 YNNKEL (reference sequence). Trimming removed 1 base from V and 7 bases from J, with 19 bases in between. The CDR3 DNA sequence: TGTGCCAGCAGCCAAGGTTTCGGCAGGGTTGGAGGTGAAGCTTTCTTT. Its translation: CASSQGFGRVGGEAFF.

This clonotype was observed at least ten times. The rearrangement links TRBV10-3 to TRBJ2-1; TRBD2 might be the D (5 bases). CDR3 length: 14 residues. V was cut by 4 bases and J by 1 base, with 8 bases left in between. Germline V gene data show CDR1 as ENHRY and CDR2 as SYGVKD. The DNA for the CDR3 is TGTGCCATCAGTGGAGGGAAGTCCTACAATGAGCAGTTCTTC. Its translation is CAISGGKSYNEQFF.